These T cell receptor beta chains were read from a single sample in a study of blood T cell repertoires in COVID-19. Sequencing was performed with immunoSEQ multiplex PCR; in TCRdb, only in-frame clones are kept and a portion is missing. In the table there are approximately 110,000 clones, around four fifths of which are singletons. The source material was peripheral blood. The receptors shown here come from a man at least 80 years old with COVID-19, enrolled during active disease. The CDR3 runs from the conserved cysteine through the conserved F or W. The D gene is left open where the match is weak. The size of a clone is reported for some rows only, either as once, few or many, or as a class for expanded clones.

few | TRBJ2-5 | - | TRBV5-1 | TGCGCCAGCAGCTTGAAAACTGGAGAGACCCAGTACTTC | CASSLKTGETQYF
- | TRBJ1-2 | - | TRBV24-1 | TGTGCCACCAGTGATCCCCCCACAGCATCGGCCCACTATGGCTACACCTTC | CATSDPPTASAHYGYTF
- | TRBJ1-4 | TRBD1 | TRBV10-2 | TGCGCCAGCAGTGACCGGGGACAGGGTAATGAAAAACTGTTTTTT | CASSDRGQGNEKLFF
- | TRBJ2-2 | - | TRBV9 | TGTGCCAGCAGCGTAGGCGGGGCGAACACCGGGGAGCTGTTTTTT | CASSVGGANTGELFF
- | TRBJ2-5 | - | TRBV7-2 | TGTGCCAGCAGCCCCGGCGCCAGCGGGACCCAGTACTTC | CASSPGASGTQYF
- | TRBJ2-1 | TRBD2 | TRBV19 | TGTGCCAGTAGTATGGGGCTAGCGGGAGAGCAGTTCTTC | CASSMGLAGEQFF
- | TRBJ1-2 | - | TRBV21-1 | TGTGCCAGCAGCACCCGCTCAGGGCCCCATGGCTACACCTTC | CASSTRSGPHGYTF
- | TRBJ1-2 | - | TRBV29-1 | TGCAGCGTTTTTGGACAGTATGGCTACACCTTC | CSVFGQYGYTF
once | TRBJ1-3 | TRBD1 | TRBV5-4 | TGTGCCAGCAGCACGCAGCAGGGGGCCAGAAACACCATATATTTT | CASSTQQGARNTIYF
once | TRBJ2-7 | - | TRBV6-5 | TGTGCCAGCAGTTACTCGGCCCCCCAGGGTAGGTACGAGCAGTACTTC | CASSYSAPQGRYEQYF